This entry lists 10 T cell receptor beta chains sequenced from one sample in a study of vaccination and CD4 T cells after COVID-19 (dated by TCRdb to between 2022 and 2023). Their target antigens are unknown. Explained via the paper, the treatment or condition label denotes: approximately nine-day PBMC culture with coronavirus spike peptide pools or control peptides (ViraFEST assay). Libraries were built with PCR. TCRdb records Illumina iSeq 100 as the sequencer. TCR sequencing of DNA from cultured CD4+ T cells used the Oncomine TCR Beta short-read assay at the Johns Hopkins FTIC core. TCRdb reprocessed the public reads (quality trimming at Q25 with fastp, clone calling with MiXCR) and kept in-frame beta chains. Entries are consolidated by CDR3 protein sequence, retaining the most common genes and DNA. The sample table contains several thousand distinct CDR3 sequences; only one count was recorded for about a fifth of them. The leading ten clones occupy approximately 27% of the sample.

What was sequenced was CD4+ T cells from blood, cultured in vitro. The source is a human donor who had recovered from COVID-19.

V gene TRBV6-1 combines with J gene TRBJ2-7; 9 bases align to TRBD1. J gave up 4 bases and V 6 bases, and 4 bases lay outside the gene matches. This CDR3 spans 13 amino acids. The V gene's germline CDR1 is MNHNS and CDR2 SASEGT. CDR3 in amino acids: CASSQGQGYEQYF. The CDR3 coding sequence is TGTGCCAGCAGCCAGGGACAGGGTTACGAGCAGTACTTC.

This clonotype was found a few times. The chain joins TRBV6-1 to TRBJ1-2; D not certain. V was trimmed by 8 bases and J by 4 bases, leaving 14 bases between them. Germline V gene lookup returns CDR1 MNHNS and CDR2 SASEGT. The CDR3 has 13 residues. DNA of the CDR3: TGTGCCAGCCGCCCTCTGGCGATCTATGGCTACACCTTC. It translates to CASRPLAIYGYTF.

This clonotype is medium-sized by share. The chain couples TRBV6-1 to TRBJ2-5; D is unclear. The CDR3 totals 16 residues. V was trimmed by 10 bases and J by 4 bases, leaving 25 bases between them. CDR1 MNHNS and CDR2 SASEGT come from the germline V gene. CDR3 sequence (DNA): TGTGCCACCGACTTTCAGACCCACCCCGGGCGAGAGACCCAGTACTTC. Protein: CATDFQTHPGRETQYF.

A few counts support this clonotype. The rearrangement links TRBV19 to TRBJ1-1; D may be TRBD1 (5 bases). CDR1 and CDR2 from the germline V gene are LNHDA and SQIVND (reference sequence). V was trimmed by 4 bases and J by 5 bases, leaving 8 bases between them. The CDR3 spans 12 residues. For the CDR3, the DNA is TGTGCCAGTAGTAAGCGACAGACTGAAGCTTTCTTT. Translating gives CASSKRQTEAFF.

By its share, this clonotype is medium-sized. The chain combines TRBV20-1 with TRBJ2-3, with 13 bases identical to TRBD2. V was clipped by 5 bases and J by 3 bases; unmatched bases: 5. Germline CDR1 reads DFQATT; CDR2 reads SNEGSKA (reference sequence). The CDR3 runs 15 residues. This chain's CDR3 is CSALGTSGVTDTQYF. The CDR3 region has the DNA TGCAGTGCTCTCGGGACTAGCGGGGTTACAGATACGCAGTATTTT.

This chain links TRBV9 with TRBJ1-2; the D is unclear. The CDR3 spans 14 residues. Trimming took 4 bases from V and 8 from J, leaving 18 bases between them. CDR1 and CDR2 from the germline V gene are SGDLS and YYNGEE. The CDR3 sequence is CASSSWTEPLGYTF. In DNA form, the CDR3 reads TGTGCCAGCAGCAGCTGGACGGAACCTCTAGGCTACACCTTC.

This clonotype turned up a few times. V is TRBV18 and J is TRBJ1-2; 9 nucleotides agree with TRBD1. The CDR3 totals 14 residues. The V gene end was trimmed by 5 bases and the J gene end by 4 bases; junction bases not matched to a gene: 5. The germline V gene encodes CDR1 KGHSH and CDR2 LQKENI. As DNA, the CDR3 is TGTGCCAGCTCAACAACGGGACAGGGCTATGGCTACACCTTC. This sequence encodes CASSTTGQGYGYTF.

This clonotype was picked up a small number of times. The CDR3 DNA sequence: TGTGCCAGCAGGACGGACCCCTACGAGCAGTACTTC. Translation: CASRTDPYEQYF. This chain joins TRBV7-3 and TRBJ2-7; no reliable D call. Looked up from germline, CDR1 is SGHTA and CDR2 is FQGTGA. Trimming stripped 6 bases from V and 2 bases from J, with 8 bases between. This CDR3 contains 12 residues.

A few counts support this clonotype. The chain joins TRBV20-1 to TRBJ2-3, with TRBD2 as a possible D gene (6 bases). Germline V gives CDR1 DFQATT, CDR2 SNEGSKA (reference sequence). The CDR3 has 16 amino acids. Trimming removed 1 base at V and 1 base at J, with 15 bases between. The CDR3 nucleotides read TGCAGTGCTAGAGCCTCATTTAGCGGTGGCACAGATACGCAGTATTTT. It codes for CSARASFSGGTDTQYF.

The V gene is TRBV20-1, the J gene TRBJ2-1; D perhaps matches TRBD1 (6 bases). The V end lost 1 base, the J end lost 9 bases, and 13 bases lay between the germline ends. The CDR3 extends over 13 amino acids. From germline, CDR1 is DFQATT and CDR2 SNEGSKA (reference sequence). CDR3 residues: CSARAGHFGEQFF. The CDR3 DNA sequence: TGCAGTGCTAGAGCGGGACACTTTGGTGAGCAGTTCTTC.